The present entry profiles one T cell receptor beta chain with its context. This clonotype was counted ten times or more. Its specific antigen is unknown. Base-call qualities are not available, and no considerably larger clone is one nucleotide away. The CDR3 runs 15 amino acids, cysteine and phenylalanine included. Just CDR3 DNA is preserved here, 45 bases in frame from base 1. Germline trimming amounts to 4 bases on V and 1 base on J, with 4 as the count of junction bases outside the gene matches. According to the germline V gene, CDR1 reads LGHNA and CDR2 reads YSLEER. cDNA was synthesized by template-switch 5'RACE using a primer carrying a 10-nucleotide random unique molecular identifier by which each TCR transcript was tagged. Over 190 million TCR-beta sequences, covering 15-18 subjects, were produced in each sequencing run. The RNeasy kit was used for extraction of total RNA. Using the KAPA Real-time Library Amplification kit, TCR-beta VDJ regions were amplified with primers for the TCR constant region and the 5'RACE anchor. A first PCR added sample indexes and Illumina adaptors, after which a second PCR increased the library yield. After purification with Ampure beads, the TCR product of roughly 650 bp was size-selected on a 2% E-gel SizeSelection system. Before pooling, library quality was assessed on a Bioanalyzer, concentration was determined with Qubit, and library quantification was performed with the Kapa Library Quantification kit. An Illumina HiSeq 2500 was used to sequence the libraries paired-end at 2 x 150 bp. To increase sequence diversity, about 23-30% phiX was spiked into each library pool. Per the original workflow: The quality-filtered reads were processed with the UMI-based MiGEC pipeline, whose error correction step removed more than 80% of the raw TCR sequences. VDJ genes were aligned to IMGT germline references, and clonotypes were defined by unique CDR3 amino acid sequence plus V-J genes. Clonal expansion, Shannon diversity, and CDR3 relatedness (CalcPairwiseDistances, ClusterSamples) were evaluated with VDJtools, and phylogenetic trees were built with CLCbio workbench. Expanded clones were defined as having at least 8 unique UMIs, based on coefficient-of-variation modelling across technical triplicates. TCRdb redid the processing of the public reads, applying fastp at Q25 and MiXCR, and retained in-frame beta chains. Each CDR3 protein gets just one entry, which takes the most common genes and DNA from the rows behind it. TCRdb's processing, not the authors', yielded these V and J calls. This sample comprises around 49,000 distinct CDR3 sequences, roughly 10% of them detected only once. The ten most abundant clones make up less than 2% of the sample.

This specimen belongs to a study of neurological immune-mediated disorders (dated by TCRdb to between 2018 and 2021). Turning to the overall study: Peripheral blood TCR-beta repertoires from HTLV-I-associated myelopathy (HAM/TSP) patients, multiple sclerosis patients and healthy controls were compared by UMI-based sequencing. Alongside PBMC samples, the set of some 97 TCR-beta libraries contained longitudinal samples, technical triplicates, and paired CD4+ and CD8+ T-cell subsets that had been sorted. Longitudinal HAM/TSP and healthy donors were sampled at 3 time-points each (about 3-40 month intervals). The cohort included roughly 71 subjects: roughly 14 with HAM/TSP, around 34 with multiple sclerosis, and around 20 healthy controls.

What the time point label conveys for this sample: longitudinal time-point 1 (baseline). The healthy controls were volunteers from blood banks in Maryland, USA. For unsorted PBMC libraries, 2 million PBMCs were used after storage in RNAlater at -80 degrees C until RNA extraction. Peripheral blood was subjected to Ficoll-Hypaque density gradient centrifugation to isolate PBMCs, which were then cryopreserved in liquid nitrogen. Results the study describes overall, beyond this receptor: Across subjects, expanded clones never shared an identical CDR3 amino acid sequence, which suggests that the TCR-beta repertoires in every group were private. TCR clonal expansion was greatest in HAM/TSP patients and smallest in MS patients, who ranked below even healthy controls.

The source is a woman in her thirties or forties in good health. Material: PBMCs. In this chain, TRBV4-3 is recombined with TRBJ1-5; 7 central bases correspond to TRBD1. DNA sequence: TGCGCCAGCAGCCCAGGGGGGGGGAGCAATCAGCCCCAGCATTTT. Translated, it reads CASSPGGGSNQPQHF.